Each of the 22 T cell receptor beta chains below was sequenced from the same sample in a study of cytomegalovirus exposure and HLA in healthy donors. Amplification used 60 Vbeta primers and 13 Jbeta primers. The method was immunoSEQ multiplex PCR; TCRdb's version includes in-frame clones alone and lacks a portion of them. Seen here are about 190,000 clones, around 84% observed once, and the top ten hold about 2.4%. The sequenced sample was PBMCs. These receptors were collected from a woman aged 45-65 years in good health and CMV-seropositive.

The chain is built from TRBV5-4 and TRBJ2-6; D ambiguous. This CDR3 region has 15 residues. V lost 4 bases, J lost 2 bases, and 10 bases lay in between. Germline V gene lookup returns CDR1 SGHNT and CDR2 YYREEE (reference sequence). The CDR3 region is CASSADMTGANVLTF. CDR3 nucleotides: TGTGCCAGCAGCGCAGACATGACTGGGGCCAACGTCCTGACTTTC.

The rearrangement joins TRBV13 to TRBJ2-3; TRBD2 might be the D (7 bases). Germline V gene lookup returns CDR1 PRHDT and CDR2 FYEKMQ (reference sequence). V was pared by 3 bases and J by 4 bases, with 23 bases between. This CDR3 region has 18 residues. The CDR3 loop is CASSFEGGGRGKADTQYF. In nucleotides, the CDR3 is TGTGCCAGCAGCTTTGAGGGGGGGGGCCGCGGGAAGGCAGATACGCAGTATTTT.

This chain uses TRBV27 with TRBJ1-1, with 7 bases aligning to TRBD1. J gave up 0 bases and V 5 bases, and 6 bases lay outside the gene matches. The CDR3 spans 15 residues. CDR1 and CDR2 (germline): MNHEY, SMNVEV (reference sequence). The CDR3 is CASSGAGTVNTEAFF. The CDR3 coding sequence is TGTGCCAGCAGTGGAGCCGGGACAGTGAACACTGAAGCTTTCTTT.

The V gene is TRBV28, the J gene TRBJ2-3; 11 bases match TRBD1. This CDR3 region has 15 residues. CDR1 MDHEN and CDR2 SYDVKM come from the germline V gene. With 4 bases clipped from V and 5 bases from J, the junction kept 5 bases outside the gene matches. Here the CDR3 reads CASSYPGQGVDTQYF. Here the CDR3 DNA reads TGTGCCAGCAGTTACCCGGGACAGGGGGTAGATACGCAGTATTTT.

The chain couples TRBV6-5 to TRBJ2-5; 9 bases map to TRBD1. J gave up 5 bases and V 7 bases, and 11 bases lay outside the gene matches. Germline-derived CDR1 and CDR2 are MNHEY and SVGAGI. The CDR3 runs 15 residues. The DNA for the CDR3 is TGTGCCAGCAAAAGGACTCCGGGACAGGGTGAGACCCAGTACTTC. It is translated as CASKRTPGQGETQYF.

This clone was detected only a few times. CDR3 bases: TGTGCCAGCAGCGTAGTCCCCAGGGCAGGGGTGGCAGATACGCAGTATTTT. This gives the protein CASSVVPRAGVADTQYF. This rearrangement joins TRBV9 to TRBJ2-3; perhaps TRBD1 as D (6 bases). The germline V gene has CDR1 SGDLS and CDR2 YYNGEE. V was shortened by 0 bases and J by 4 bases, with 18 bases between the two germline ends. This CDR3 contains 17 residues.

The V gene is TRBV10-3, the J gene TRBJ2-4, with no clear D. This CDR3 comprises 13 residues. The germline CDR1 and CDR2 sequences are ENHRY and SYGVKD. V gave up 0 bases and J gave up 8 bases, with 8 bases separating them. The CDR3 nucleotides read TGTGCCATCAGTGAGTCAGCAACAGACATTCAGTACTTC. Its protein is CAISESATDIQYF.

V is TRBV30 and J is TRBJ2-3; TRBD2 matches 8 bases. This CDR3 is built from 16 residues. Germline CDR1 reads GTSNPN; CDR2 reads SVGIG (reference sequence). The junction had 13 bases not matched to a gene; V was cut back by 4 bases and J by 4 bases. In DNA, the CDR3 is TGTGCCTGGAAAGCGGGAGTAGCGGGGTTTTCAGATACGCAGTATTTT. Its protein product is CAWKAGVAGFSDTQYF. Full variable domain (remainder filled in from reference TRBV30 and TRBJ2-3): SQTIHQWPATLVQPVGSPLSLECTVEGTSNPNLYWYRQAAGRGLQLLFYSVGIGQISSEVPQNLSASRPQDRQFILSSKKLLLSDSGFYLCAWKAGVAGFSDTQYFGPGTRLTVL.

V and J are TRBV5-1 and TRBJ2-1; 11 bases are shared with TRBD2. The CDR3 covers 17 residues. Trimming removed 0 bases from V and 8 bases from J; junction bases left unmatched: 10. Germline V gene lookup returns CDR1 SGHRS and CDR2 YFSETQ. Here the CDR3 reads CASSLEYSGGGFDEQFF. For the CDR3, the DNA is TGCGCCAGCAGCTTGGAGTATAGCGGGGGGGGATTCGATGAGCAGTTCTTC.

This clone showed up just once. The chain is built from TRBV28 and TRBJ1-2, with D unclear. Germline CDR1 MDHEN, CDR2 SYDVKM. The CDR3 has 11 amino acids. With 3 bases removed from V and 6 bases from J, the gap between germline ends came to 5 bases. The CDR3 nucleotides are TGTGCCAGCAGTTTTCTTGATGGCTACACCTTC. Protein sequence: CASSFLDGYTF.

The chain has TRBV2 and TRBJ1-1; 8 nucleotides agree with TRBD1. This CDR3 spans 15 amino acids. Looked up from germline, CDR1 is SNHLY and CDR2 is FYNNEI. The V gene end was trimmed by 5 bases and the J gene end by 0 bases; junction bases not matched to a gene: 5. DNA of the CDR3: TGTGCCAGCAGTTTTGACAGGGGAATGAACACTGAAGCTTTCTTT. It encodes CASSFDRGMNTEAFF.

This sequence joins TRBV6-5 and TRBJ2-2; 13 nucleotides match TRBD2. V shed 4 bases, J shed 7 bases, and the junction held 6 bases outside the gene matches. Per the germline V gene, CDR1 is MNHEY and CDR2 is SVGAGI. The CDR3 covers 16 residues. CDR3 sequence: CASSFTSGGAFGELFF. CDR3 bases: TGTGCCAGCAGTTTCACTAGCGGGGGGGCCTTCGGGGAGCTGTTTTTT.

J is TRBJ1-5 and V is TRBV6-6; maybe TRBD1 (5 bases). Germline V gene lookup returns CDR1 MNHNY and CDR2 SVGAGI (reference sequence). V was clipped by 5 bases and J by 0 bases, with 11 bases between them. The CDR3 has 15 residues. The CDR3 protein is CASSLDSYSNQPQHF. Here the CDR3 DNA reads TGTGCCAGCAGTCTTGACAGTTATAGCAATCAGCCCCAGCATTTT.

The chain employs TRBV6-5 and TRBJ1-5; TRBD1 aligns across 8 bases. The CDR3 has 14 residues. Germline lookup yields CDR1 MNHEY and CDR2 SVGAGI. With V trimmed by 7 bases and J by 1 base, 3 bases remained unmatched. CDR3: CASTGQGSNQPQHF. CDR3 sequence (DNA): TGTGCCAGCACCGGACAGGGAAGCAATCAGCCCCAGCATTTT.

The chain employs TRBV7-9 and TRBJ1-6; D not certain. Trimming removed 5 bases at V and 7 bases at J, with 6 bases between. The CDR3 spans 12 residues. The V gene's germline CDR1 is SEHNR and CDR2 FQNEAQ (reference sequence). This CDR3 reads CASSRLNSPLHF. The DNA for the CDR3 is TGTGCCAGCAGCCGTCTAAATTCACCCCTCCACTTT.

The chain employs TRBV4-1 and TRBJ2-7; maybe TRBD1 (6 bases). V lost 1 base and J 6 bases, leaving 13 bases between the germline ends. CDR3 size: 14 residues. The germline V gene has CDR1 MGHRA and CDR2 YSYEKL. The CDR3 reads CASSQGGPLREQYF. CDR3 DNA sequence: TGCGCCAGCAGCCAAGGGGGGCCCCTCCGCGAGCAGTACTTC.

This clone came up once. The rearrangement joins TRBV5-4 to TRBJ2-3, with 10 bases fitting TRBD2. Per germline, CDR1 SGHNT and CDR2 YYREEE (reference sequence). The CDR3 is 17 residues long. Losses at the gene ends were 6 bases for V and 5 bases for J; bases not matched to a gene: 15. The CDR3 DNA reads as TGTGCCAGCACCTCCTCCGGTCCTAGCGGGGGTGGAGATACGCAGTATTTT. It translates to CASTSSGPSGGGDTQYF. Drawing the rest from reference TRBV5-4 and TRBJ2-3, the complete variable domain is ETGVTQSPTHLIKTRGQQVTLRCSSQSGHNTVSWYQQALGQGPQFIFQYYREEENGRGNFPPRFSGLQFPNYSSELNVNALELDDSALYLCASTSSGPSGGGDTQYFGPGTRLTVL.

The CDR3 DNA sequence: TGTGCCATCAGTGACCCTGGACAGGGGGCTTATGGCTACACCTTC. Its protein is CAISDPGQGAYGYTF. The chain couples TRBV10-3 to TRBJ1-2; 11 bases are shared with TRBD1. Trimming removed 3 bases from V and 5 bases from J; junction bases left unmatched: 5. Germline V gene sequence: CDR1 ENHRY, CDR2 SYGVKD. The CDR3 extends over 15 amino acids.

Worth noting for this clone: The sample carries other DNA sequences with the same CDR3. J is TRBJ2-3 and V is TRBV7-3; 10 bases line up with TRBD2. Per the germline V gene, CDR1 is SGHTA and CDR2 is FQGTGA. The CDR3 runs 15 residues. V shed 4 bases, J shed 2 bases, and the junction held 3 bases outside the gene matches. For the CDR3, the DNA is TGTGCCAGCAGCTATAGCGGGGGGATCACAGATACGCAGTATTTT. Protein product: CASSYSGGITDTQYF.

This chain connects TRBV29-1 to TRBJ1-5; TRBD1 might be the D (6 bases). Trimming cost V 4 bases and J 7 bases, with 20 bases left between them. Germline V gene sequence: CDR1 SQVTM, CDR2 ANQGSEA. This CDR3 spans 15 amino acids. CDR3 nucleotide sequence: TGCAGCGTTGTTTTAGCCACAGGGAATGGACAGCCCCAGCATTTT. Translating it yields CSVVLATGNGQPQHF.

V gene TRBV19 combines with J gene TRBJ1-2; 9 bases fit TRBD1. The CDR3 covers 13 residues. After removal of 5 bases from V and 4 bases from J, the junction contained 2 bases not matched to a gene. Germline V gene lookup returns CDR1 LNHDA and CDR2 SQIVND (reference sequence). The CDR3 DNA reads TGTGCCAGTAGTGCGACAGGGGGCTATGGCTACACCTTC. This encodes CASSATGGYGYTF.

The chain is built from TRBV10-1 and TRBJ2-3, with D perhaps matching TRBD1 (6 bases). Looked up from germline, CDR1 is WNHNN and CDR2 is SYGVQD (reference sequence). This CDR3 is built from 15 residues. V dropped 3 bases and J dropped 2 bases, with 12 bases sitting between them. DNA of the CDR3: TGCGCCAGCAGTGATACAGGGTCGGACACAGATACGCAGTATTTT. Translation: CASSDTGSDTDTQYF.